These 12 T cell receptor beta chains were sequenced from one sample in a study of T cells after yellow fever vaccination. TCRdb reprocessed the 5' RACE reads with MiXCR, giving one entry per CDR3 protein. The data hold approximately 31,000 distinct CDR3 sequences, with about 10% observed a single time. The specimen comprised PBMCs, either bulk or a sorted T-cell subset (CD4+, CD8+, memory, or dextramer-sorted; not recorded which), sampled less than 16 days after the first yellow fever vaccination. The source is a man between 18 and 29 years old who received the YFV17D yellow fever vaccine.

This clonotype was detected ten times or more. This chain links TRBV20-1 with TRBJ2-5, with 9 nucleotides matching TRBD2. Per the germline V gene, CDR1 is DFQATT and CDR2 is SNEGSKA (reference sequence). Unmatched junction bases numbered 12, after V lost 5 bases and J lost 5 bases. The CDR3 is 15 amino acids. CDR3 sequence (DNA): TGCAGTGCTCAATTGGGCGGGGGGGCCCGGGAGACCCAGTACTTC. This codes for CSAQLGGGARETQYF.

The rearrangement links TRBV5-4 to TRBJ1-4; the D is unclear. This CDR3 is built from 14 residues. Germline CDR1 is SGHNT and CDR2 is YYREEE (reference sequence). V lost 0 bases to trimming and J lost 8 bases, with 11 bases between them. The CDR3 loop reads CASSLDIGEEKLFF. Written as DNA, the CDR3 is TGTGCCAGCAGCTTGGATATTGGGGAAGAAAAACTGTTTTTT.

The table lists this clonotype with many counts. The rearrangement links TRBV5-1 to TRBJ1-2; a possible D gene is TRBD1 (5 bases). Germline CDR1 is SGHRS and CDR2 is YFSETQ. The CDR3 is 16 amino acids. The V gene lost 5 bases and the J gene lost 4 bases, with 21 bases spanning the gap. This CDR3 reads CASRAGTGYPGYGYTF. Here the CDR3 DNA reads TGCGCCAGCAGAGCCGGGACGGGCTATCCAGGCTATGGCTACACCTTC. Looking up the rest from reference TRBV5-1 and TRBJ1-2 gives the full variable domain: KAGVTQTPRYLIKTRGQQVTLSCSPISGHRSVSWYQQTPGQGLQFLFEYFSETQRNKGNFPGRFSGRQFSNSRSEMNVSTLELGDSALYLCASRAGTGYPGYGYTFGSGTRLTVV.

This clonotype came up many times. The J gene is TRBJ1-1, the V gene TRBV29-1, with TRBD1 matching 7 bases. The CDR3 contains 13 residues. V was clipped by 5 bases and J by 4 bases; unmatched bases: 7. Germline V gene sequence: CDR1 SQVTM, CDR2 ANQGSEA. CDR3 residues: CSVSQGGGTEAFF. Here the CDR3 DNA reads TGCAGCGTTTCCCAGGGGGGAGGCACTGAAGCTTTCTTT.

Concerning this clonotype itself: This may be a read error: a much more frequent sequence differs by one nucleotide. V and J are TRBV11-3 and TRBJ2-1, with D possibly being TRBD1 or TRBD2 (5 bases each). V gave up 5 bases and J gave up 6 bases, with 14 bases separating them. The CDR3 covers 14 residues. CDR1 and CDR2 from the germline V gene are SGHNT and YENEEA. The CDR3 DNA reads as TGTGCCAGCAGCCCCCCGGGACCCCTCAATGAGCAGTTCTTC. This translates into CASSPPGPLNEQFF.

This clonotype was detected a few times. The rearrangement joins TRBV24-1 to TRBJ2-7; 13 nucleotides match TRBD2. The CDR3 totals 16 residues. With V trimmed by 4 bases and J by 5 bases, 7 bases remained unmatched. Germline lookup yields CDR1 KGHDR and CDR2 SFDVKD. The CDR3 bases are TGTGCCACCAGTGAACCGGGACTAGCGGGGCTCAACGAGCAGTACTTC. Translated: CATSEPGLAGLNEQYF.

As concerns this clonotype: A much larger clone differs from this one at a single base, so this may be a read error. The rearrangement links TRBV11-2 to TRBJ2-6, with D perhaps TRBD2 (6 bases). The CDR3 is 15 amino acids. Trimming removed 8 bases from V and 2 bases from J, with 13 bases in between. Looked up from germline, CDR1 is SGHAT and CDR2 is FQNNGV. The CDR3 here is CASCTRGAGANVLTF. Here the CDR3 DNA reads TGTGCCAGCTGCACGCGGGGAGCTGGGGCCAACGTCCTGACTTTC.

Comment on this clonotype: This could be a read error, since a much larger clone is one nucleotide away. The J gene is TRBJ1-5, the V gene TRBV19; D ambiguous. The CDR3 runs 15 residues. Between the trimmed V and J ends, which lost 4 bases and 2 bases, there was a span of 12 bases. Germline CDR1 reads LNHDA; CDR2 reads SQIVND (reference sequence). The CDR3 DNA follows: TGTGCCAGTAGTACACGAGTAAGCGGCAATCAGCCCCAGCATTTT. Amino acids: CASSTRVSGNQPQHF.

This clonotype was found many times. J is TRBJ1-5 and V is TRBV20-1, with D perhaps matching TRBD1 (5 bases). V lost 5 bases and J 2 bases, leaving 13 bases between the germline ends. CDR1 and CDR2 (germline): DFQATT, SNEGSKA (reference sequence). This CDR3 has 14 amino acids. The CDR3 nucleotides read TGCAGTGCTGGGACCCAGGTCGGCAATCAGCCCCAGCATTTT. It is translated as CSAGTQVGNQPQHF.

Many counts were recorded for this clonotype. The chain couples TRBV5-1 to TRBJ2-1; no reliable D call. CDR1 SGHRS and CDR2 YFSETQ come from the germline V gene. The V end lost 1 base, the J end lost 0 bases, and 5 bases lay between the germline ends. The CDR3 has 14 amino acids. The CDR3 coding sequence is TGCGCCAGCAGCTTGCAGAGCTCCTACAATGAGCAGTTCTTC. Translation: CASSLQSSYNEQFF.

This clonotype came up many times. The chain recombines TRBV18 with TRBJ2-2; D unclear. Trimming left V 6 bases short and J 3 bases short, with 8 bases between. CDR1 is KGHSH, CDR2 LQKENI, per germline. The CDR3 loop spans 13 amino acids. The CDR3 region is CASSLIDTGELFF. Written as DNA, the CDR3 is TGTGCCAGCTCGCTTATTGACACCGGGGAGCTGTTTTTT.

The table lists this clonotype with many counts. The rearrangement links TRBV20-1 to TRBJ1-1, with TRBD1 identical over 9 bases. Germline V lookup: CDR1 DFQATT, CDR2 SNEGSKA (reference sequence). V shed 0 bases and J 3 bases; nucleotides not matched to a gene: 8. The CDR3 spans 16 residues. CDR3 DNA: TGCAGTGCTAGAGACCTTACAGGGGGCGTAGACACTGAAGCTTTCTTT. Its translation: CSARDLTGGVDTEAFF.